The source of this T cell receptor (beta chain) is a study of blood T cells in healthy people across ages. Overall study: Per every two T cells, about one barcoded beta molecule was captured by template switching. Study outcomes and limitations: A roughly linear fall in TCR beta diversity per million T cells was seen with increasing age. It was the long-lived donors that had more naive CD4+ cells and higher diversity than aged donors.

The use of a sample-barcoded 5' primer and a J-beta primer mix characterized a second PCR of roughly 7 to 11 cycles. Each cDNA molecule received a tag from a template-switch adaptor that had 12 random nucleotides. From the 5' RACE reads, TCRdb called clonotypes with MiXCR, one entry per CDR3 protein. The repertoire holds hundreds of thousands of distinct CDR3 sequences, with around 62% as singletons. The CDR3 is 20 residues long. From germline, CDR1 is SGHTA and CDR2 FQGTGA. Trimming cost V 0 bases and J 2 bases; bases outside gene matches: 12. Comments on this clonotype: Its antigen is still unknown.

The source of this sequence is a man under 40 in good health. The rearrangement links TRBV7-3 to TRBJ2-3; 12 bases map to TRBD2. Sequenced input: blood. DNA of the CDR3: TGTGCCAGCAGCTTAACCGGGCTAGCGGGGGGGCACGGTGTCACAGATACGCAGTATTTT. This codes for CASSLTGLAGGHGVTDTQYF.